A selection of T cell receptor beta chains follows, all from one sample in a study of shared clonotypes between healthy human individuals. TCRdb's copy holds only in-frame clones and misses some; the assay was immunoSEQ multiplex PCR. The sample shows 1 million to 1.2 million clones, roughly 80% of them seen only once. Sample: memory CD4+ T cells from PBMCs. Source of these receptors: a young man in good health. Some clones in this sample may be carry-over from other donors' samples. CDR3s include the opening cysteine and the closing phenylalanine or tryptophan. The D gene is left open where the match is weak. Clone size is not always given. Where it is, it says once, few, many or a class for expanded clones.

TRBJ1-1 - TRBV20-1 - 11 CSARSSTEAFF TGCAGTGCTAGATCCAGCACTGAAGCTTTCTTT
TRBJ2-7 - TRBV28 - 18 CASSSDYSRPTVSYEQYF TGTGCCAGCAGTTCGGACTACTCCCGGCCGACAGTTTCCTACGAGCAGTACTTC
TRBJ2-5 few TRBV11-2 - 17 CASSLGAQVGDLETQYF TGTGCCAGCAGCTTAGGAGCTCAAGTGGGGGATCTGGAGACCCAGTACTTC
TRBJ2-1 - TRBV2 TRBD2 15 CASSGRSGRARDQFF TGTGCCAGCAGTGGGCGGAGCGGGAGGGCCCGAGATCAGTTCTTC
TRBJ2-5 many TRBV25-1 - 13 CASSEVGRETQYF TGTGCCAGCAGTGAAGTGGGGCGAGAGACCCAGTACTTC
TRBJ1-5 - TRBV2 TRBD1 14 CASTPGQGGQPQHF TGTGCCAGCACTCCGGGACAGGGAGGCCAGCCCCAGCATTTT
TRBJ2-2 - TRBV28 TRBD2 17 CASRGGDGAIFTGELFF TGTGCCAGCAGGGGAGGGGACGGCGCCATTTTCACCGGGGAGCTGTTTTTT
TRBJ2-7 - TRBV14 - 18 CASSQWQGRGKSSYEQYF TGTGCCAGCAGCCAGTGGCAGGGTCGGGGTAAAAGCTCCTACGAGCAGTACTTC
TRBJ1-2 once TRBV6-5 - 14 CASSRLGGAWGYTF TGTGCCAGCAGCAGACTTGGGGGGGCGTGGGGCTACACCTTC
TRBJ2-7 few TRBV10-3 TRBD2 14 CAASPASGSYEQYF TGTGCCGCGTCCCCAGCCAGCGGGAGCTACGAGCAGTACTTC
TRBJ2-1 - TRBV2 - 11 CASSAVNEQFF TGTGCCAGCAGTGCAGTGAATGAGCAGTTCTTC
TRBJ2-1 - TRBV15 TRBD1 17 CATSRVGTGGVKDEQFF TGTGCCACCAGCAGAGTTGGGACAGGGGGCGTGAAGGATGAGCAGTTCTTC
TRBJ2-5 - TRBV11-3 - 15 CASSLGQTYQETQYF TGTGCCAGCAGCCTAGGACAGACGTACCAAGAGACCCAGTACTTC
TRBJ1-2 - TRBV20-1 - 11 CSARDVYGYTF TGCAGTGCTAGAGATGTATATGGCTACACCTTC
TRBJ1-5 - TRBV28 TRBD1 15 CASRWGQGAGQPQHF TGTGCCAGCAGGTGGGGACAGGGGGCGGGTCAGCCCCAGCATTTT
TRBJ1-5 - TRBV7-6 - 14 CASSLLGGNQPQHF TGTGCCAGCAGCTTATTAGGGGGCAATCAGCCCCAGCATTTT
TRBJ1-2 - TRBV2 TRBD1 14 CASSVGQGFRGYTF TGTGCCAGCAGTGTAGGACAGGGGTTTAGGGGCTACACCTTC
TRBJ1-5 - TRBV5-8 TRBD1 15 CASSFYRGIDQPQHF TGTGCCAGCAGCTTCTACAGGGGAATAGACCAGCCCCAGCATTTT
TRBJ2-5 few TRBV4-2 TRBD2 15 CASSQVSGRTETQYF TGTGCCAGCAGCCAAGTCAGCGGGAGGACAGAGACCCAGTACTTC
TRBJ2-1 - TRBV15 TRBD2 14 CATSRPNREAEQFF TGTGCCACCAGCAGACCAAACCGGGAGGCAGAGCAGTTCTTC
TRBJ2-7 - TRBV25-1 TRBD2 13 CASSEIAGYEQYF TGTGCCAGCAGTGAGATAGCGGGATACGAGCAGTACTTC
TRBJ2-7 - TRBV9 - 13 CASSVNGNYEQYF TGTGCCAGCAGCGTAAATGGTAACTACGAGCAGTACTTC
TRBJ1-1 few TRBV2 - 13 CASSDRRVTEAFF TGTGCCAGCAGTGACCGACGGGTCACTGAAGCTTTCTTT
TRBJ1-1 - TRBV7-2 - 10 CASSGRLAFF TGTGCCAGCAGCGGTCGGTTGGCTTTCTTT
TRBJ2-7 - TRBV11-2 - 14 CASSSTGHNYEQYF TGTGCCAGCAGCTCGACAGGACACAATTACGAGCAGTACTTC
TRBJ2-1 few TRBV5-1 - 15 CASINLADHHNEQFF TGCGCCAGCATCAATTTAGCGGACCACCACAATGAGCAGTTCTTC
TRBJ1-1 - TRBV6-1 TRBD1 14 CASSADRVGTEAFF TGTGCCAGCAGTGCCGACAGGGTGGGAACTGAAGCTTTCTTT
TRBJ2-6 - TRBV5-1 - 16 CASSPQGDSGANVLTF TGCGCCAGCAGCCCCCAGGGCGATTCTGGGGCCAACGTCCTGACTTTC
TRBJ2-7 few TRBV30 - 13 CAFRGSADYEQYF TGTGCCTTTCGAGGGAGTGCCGACTACGAGCAGTACTTC
TRBJ1-2 once TRBV7-9 - 13 CASSLGAGYGYTF TGTGCCAGCAGCTTAGGTGCCGGCTATGGCTACACCTTC
TRBJ2-7 - TRBV4-1 - 15 CASSPYYSASYEQYF TGCGCCAGCAGCCCTTATTATTCTGCCTCCTACGAGCAGTACTTC
TRBJ2-1 - TRBV21-1 - 17 CASSKVGNSSPINEQFF TGTGCCAGCAGCAAAGTAGGGAACAGTAGCCCAATAAATGAGCAGTTCTTC
TRBJ2-7 - TRBV15 TRBD1 15 CATSRLGQGSYEQYF TGTGCCACCAGCAGATTGGGACAGGGTTCCTACGAGCAGTACTTC
TRBJ1-2 few TRBV10-3 - 16 CAISAVGEGISNGYTF TGTGCCATCAGTGCGGTGGGCGAGGGAATCTCCAATGGCTACACCTTC
TRBJ1-2 - TRBV2 TRBD1 14 CASSRQGSNYGYTF TGTGCCAGCAGCCGACAGGGTTCTAACTATGGCTACACCTTC
TRBJ1-5 - TRBV7-2 - 14 CASSQSRGPVAQHF TGTGCCAGCAGCCAGAGCAGGGGTCCCGTGGCCCAGCATTTT
TRBJ2-2 many TRBV6-1 TRBD1 17 CASSDQRQGAGTGELFF TGTGCCAGCAGTGACCAACGACAGGGGGCAGGCACCGGGGAGCTGTTTTTT
TRBJ1-3 - TRBV19 TRBD1 14 CASWTGRAGNTIYF TGTGCCAGTTGGACAGGGAGGGCTGGAAACACCATATATTTT
TRBJ2-5 - TRBV9 - 14 CASSQGGTEETQYF TGTGCCAGCAGCCAGGGGGGGACGGAAGAGACCCAGTACTTC
TRBJ2-7 many TRBV28 TRBD1 13 CATSGTATYEQYF TGTGCCACCTCCGGGACAGCTACTTACGAGCAGTACTTC
TRBJ1-1 - TRBV6-6 TRBD1 16 CASSYARSGTVTEAFF TGTGCCAGCAGTTACGCTCGATCCGGGACAGTCACTGAAGCTTTCTTT
TRBJ1-1 - TRBV11-2 - 14 CASTTGLMNTEAFF TGTGCCAGCACTACAGGGCTCATGAACACTGAAGCTTTCTTT
TRBJ1-2 - TRBV7-6 TRBD1 12 CASSYTRGRITF TGTGCCAGCAGTTACACCAGGGGGCGAATCACCTTC
TRBJ2-4 - TRBV28 - 13 CASSLTGGNIQYF TGTGCCAGCAGTTTGACTGGGGGAAACATTCAGTACTTC
TRBJ1-1 - TRBV28 TRBD1 12 CASSSRQGRAFF TGTGCCAGCAGTTCAAGACAGGGGAGAGCTTTCTTT
TRBJ1-1 few TRBV5-1 - 14 CASSRFKADTEAFF TGCGCCAGCAGCCGATTCAAGGCGGACACTGAAGCTTTCTTT